Below, 14 T cell receptor beta chains from the same sample are listed, as sequenced in a study of blood T cell repertoires in COVID-19. Some clones are missing from TCRdb's copy, which holds only in-frame ones; the method was immunoSEQ multiplex PCR. The sample carries 150,000 to 180,000 clones, 78% recorded once. Source material: peripheral blood. Every receptor here comes from a man aged 80 or over with acute or convalescent COVID-19.

This clone was seen only once. Distinct nucleotide sequences in the sample also encode this CDR3. V is TRBV19 and J is TRBJ2-4; 9 bases fit TRBD1. The trim removed 3 bases at V and 4 bases at J, leaving 4 bases unmatched. Per germline, CDR1 LNHDA and CDR2 SQIVND (reference sequence). The CDR3 totals 15 residues. This CDR3 is CASSIPGQGKNIQYF. DNA of the CDR3: TGTGCCAGTAGTATTCCGGGACAGGGAAAAAACATTCAGTACTTC. Full variable domain (outside the CDR3, taken from reference TRBV19 and TRBJ2-4): DGGITQSPKYLFRKEGQNVTLSCEQNLNHDAMYWYRQDPGQGLRLIYYSQIVNDFQKGDIAEGYSVSREKKESFPLTVTSAQKNPTAFYLCASSIPGQGKNIQYFGAGTRLSVL.

The chain couples TRBV20-1 to TRBJ2-5; perhaps TRBD1 as D (6 bases). V shed 3 bases and J shed 3 bases, with 8 bases lying between them. CDR1 is DFQATT, CDR2 SNEGSKA, per germline (reference sequence). CDR3 length: 12 amino acids. This CDR3 reads CSASYREETQYF. In nucleotides, the CDR3 is TGCAGTGCTAGTTACAGGGAAGAGACCCAGTACTTC.

V usage is TRBV7-9 and J usage is TRBJ2-6; 10 positions agree with TRBD1. CDR1 and CDR2 from the germline V gene are SEHNR and FQNEAQ (reference sequence). Losses at the gene ends were 5 bases for V and 1 base for J; bases not matched to a gene: 5. The CDR3 covers 17 residues. This CDR3 reads CASSTTGGVSGANVLTF. For the CDR3, the DNA is TGTGCCAGCAGCACGACAGGGGGCGTGTCTGGGGCCAACGTCCTGACTTTC.

The genes are TRBV6-1 and TRBJ1-5, with D possibly being TRBD1 (5 bases). The V and J ends lost 2 bases and 7 bases respectively, with 9 bases between them. There are 13 residues in the CDR3. CDR1 MNHNS and CDR2 SASEGT come from the germline V gene. The CDR3 DNA sequence: TGTGCCAGCAGTGAATTGGGGGGGCAGCCCCAGCATTTT. Translated: CASSELGGQPQHF.

The rearrangement joins TRBV11-2 to TRBJ1-1, with D unclear. This CDR3 comprises 14 residues. The V and J ends lost 6 bases and 4 bases respectively, with 15 bases between them. Per germline, CDR1 SGHAT and CDR2 FQNNGV. CDR3 DNA sequence: TGTGCCAGCAGTCATCCTCACCCGGGCACTGAAGCTTTCTTT. Translation: CASSHPHPGTEAFF. Full variable domain (remainder filled in from reference TRBV11-2 and TRBJ1-1): EAGVAQSPRYKIIEKRQSVAFWCNPISGHATLYWYQQILGQGPKLLIQFQNNGVVDDSQLPKDRFSAERLKGVDSTLKIQPAKLEDSAVYLCASSHPHPGTEAFFGQGTRLTVV.

The chain combines TRBV6-4 with TRBJ2-6; 7 bases match TRBD2. The germline V gene encodes CDR1 MRHNA and CDR2 SNTAGT. The CDR3 covers 14 residues. V dropped 8 bases and J dropped 2; count of bases not matched to a gene: 3. CDR3 sequence: CASRREAGANVLTF. The CDR3 DNA is TGTGCCAGCCGCCGGGAGGCTGGGGCCAACGTCCTGACTTTC.

V is TRBV9 and J is TRBJ2-2, with 9 bases that match TRBD2. V shed 0 bases, J shed 5 bases, and the junction held 5 bases outside the gene matches. The CDR3 loop spans 16 amino acids. Germline CDR1 is SGDLS and CDR2 is YYNGEE. This chain's CDR3 is CASSVEAGGTTGELFF. The DNA of the CDR3 is TGTGCCAGCAGCGTAGAAGCGGGGGGCACTACCGGGGAGCTGTTTTTT.

This rearrangement joins TRBV11-2 to TRBJ1-4; TRBD1 matches at 7 bases. V shed 5 bases and J 8 bases; nucleotides not matched to a gene: 5. This CDR3 spans 13 amino acids. The germline V gene encodes CDR1 SGHAT and CDR2 FQNNGV. The CDR3 sequence: CASSGTEGEKLFF. The CDR3 nucleotides read TGTGCCAGCAGCGGGACAGAGGGCGAAAAACTGTTTTTT.

This chain links TRBV5-1 with TRBJ2-1, with D unclear. Between the trimmed V and J ends, which lost 2 bases and 7 bases, there was a span of 10 bases. The CDR3 runs 13 residues. CDR1 and CDR2 from the germline V gene are SGHRS and YFSETQ. The CDR3 protein is CASSFISENEQFF. CDR3 nucleotides: TGCGCCAGCAGCTTTATCAGCGAGAATGAGCAGTTCTTC.

The gene calls are TRBV19 and TRBJ2-4; 7 bases align to TRBD1. The CDR3 totals 17 residues. V shed 4 bases and J 0 bases; nucleotides not matched to a gene: 9. Germline values: CDR1 LNHDA, CDR2 SQIVND (reference sequence). The CDR3: CASSRWAGGVAKNIQYF. In DNA form, the CDR3 reads TGTGCCAGTAGTAGGTGGGCAGGGGGAGTAGCCAAAAACATTCAGTACTTC.

This chain connects TRBV2 to TRBJ1-3; D gene unclear. Between the trimmed V and J ends, which lost 1 base and 0 bases, there was a span of 4 bases. The CDR3 extends over 14 amino acids. CDR1 SNHLY and CDR2 FYNNEI come from the germline V gene. CDR3 DNA: TGTGCCAGCAGTGAAGGTCTCTCTGGAAACACCATATATTTT. This encodes CASSEGLSGNTIYF. Filled out from reference TRBV2 and TRBJ1-3, the complete variable domain reads EPEVTQTPSHQVTQMGQEVILRCVPISNHLYFYWYRQILGQKVEFLVSFYNNEISEKSEIFDDQFSVERPDGSNFTLKIRSTKLEDSAMYFCASSEGLSGNTIYFGEGSWLTVV.

The chain employs TRBV18 and TRBJ1-3; D may be TRBD1 (6 bases). The CDR3 is made up of 16 amino acids. The V gene lost 0 bases and the J gene lost 2 bases, with 11 bases spanning the gap. Looked up from germline, CDR1 is KGHSH and CDR2 is LQKENI. CDR3 DNA sequence: TGTGCCAGCTCACCACCGGCAGGGGTTGCTGGAAACACCATATATTTT. Translating it yields CASSPPAGVAGNTIYF.

The rearrangement links TRBV30 to TRBJ2-7; TRBD2 is a possible D gene (7 bases). CDR1 and CDR2 from the germline V gene are GTSNPN and SVGIG (reference sequence). The CDR3 sequence is 13 residues long. With 1 base removed from V and 4 bases from J, the gap between germline ends came to 11 bases. The CDR3 nucleotides read TGTGCCTGGAGTGGGGGGGGCCGGTACGAGCAGTACTTC. Protein: CAWSGGGRYEQYF.

This sequence joins TRBV24-1 and TRBJ2-5; 9 bases fit TRBD1. V lost 2 bases and J lost 4; bases outside the gene matches: 1. The CDR3 consists of 14 residues. Germline CDR1 is KGHDR and CDR2 is SFDVKD. The CDR3 region has the DNA TGTGCCACCAGTGATTCGACAGGGGGAGAGACCCAGTACTTC. It codes for CATSDSTGGETQYF.